The 2 T cell receptor beta chains below come from one sample, sequenced in a study of T cell repertoires in cytomegalovirus infection. Antigens for these TCRs are unknown. TCRdb reanalysed the reads using MiXCR and keeps one entry per CDR3 protein. The sample lists approximately 81,000 distinct CDR3 sequences, roughly 25% occurring once. Specimen: CD8+ T cells from cultured PBMCs, collected from culture after CMV antigen stimulation. The receptors stem from a human donor in good health (CMV status not recorded). Some clones in this sample may be carry-over from other donors' samples.

This chain connects TRBV6-1 to TRBJ2-1; tentatively, D is TRBD1 (5 bases). Germline assignment: CDR1 MNHNS and CDR2 SASEGT. CDR3 length equals 13 residues. Trimming shortened V by 3 bases and J by 9 bases, and 12 bases separated the two germline ends. CDR3 amino acids: CASSDRPRVEQFF. CDR3 nucleotides: TGTGCCAGCAGTGACCGCCCCAGGGTTGAGCAGTTCTTC.

This clonotype was counted many times. The V call is TRBV11-2, the J call TRBJ1-1; no firm D call. Germline lookup yields CDR1 SGHAT and CDR2 FQNNGV. V lost 6 bases and J lost 1, with 12 bases in between. The CDR3 runs 14 residues. CDR3 in DNA: TGTGCCAGCAGGCAGGTGCGACAGAACACTGAAGCTTTCTTT. As protein: CASRQVRQNTEAFF.